The 9 T cell receptor beta chains in this list originate from one sample, sequenced in a study of T cells in Graves' hyperthyroidism and ophthalmopathy. The investigators amplified TCR beta CDR3 regions from RNA transcripts. First-round RT-PCR with HTBI primers amplified the TCR CDR3 region. One entry per CDR3 protein results from TCRdb running MiXCR on the multiplex PCR reads. The table includes around 700,000 distinct CDR3 sequences, 18% detected once. Sequencing used blood. The receptors stem from a woman aged 50 to 60 with Graves' hyperthyroidism that later progressed to Graves' ophthalmopathy.

Turning to this clonotype: A read error may produce the germline difference seen at one junction end. This chain links TRBV7-7 with TRBJ2-7, with D perhaps matching TRBD1 (5 bases). The CDR3 is 13 amino acids. Germline CDR1 reads SSHAT; CDR2 reads FNYEAQ (reference sequence). The CDR3 spells CASSAHLDTEQYF. The CDR3 DNA sequence: TGTGCTAGCAGCGCCCACCTGGACACCGAGCAGTACTTC.

This clonotype has a count of ten or more. J is TRBJ1-4 and V is TRBV5-1; the D is unclear. The CDR3 is made up of 17 amino acids. The V gene's germline CDR1 is SGHRS and CDR2 YFSETQ. With 4 bases removed from V and 3 bases from J, the gap between germline ends came to 19 bases. The CDR3 nucleotides read TGCGCCAGCAGCCCGGGGTGGGGTACGGAGGCTAATGAAAAACTGTTTTTT. Its protein product is CASSPGWGTEANEKLFF.

The table lists this clonotype with a few counts. The V call is TRBV13, the J call TRBJ2-1; D is perhaps TRBD1 (8 bases). The germline V and J ends were trimmed by 4 bases and 10 bases, with 20 bases remaining between them. This CDR3 spans 15 amino acids. Germline CDR1 PRHDT, CDR2 FYEKMQ (reference sequence). CDR3 in amino acids: CASSSRTGRGREQFF. DNA of the CDR3: TGTGCCAGCAGCTCCCGGACAGGGAGGGGACGCGAGCAGTTCTTC.

The rearrangement uses TRBV5-1 and TRBJ1-6; D is undetermined. This CDR3 has 14 residues. The germline V gene encodes CDR1 SGHRS and CDR2 YFSETQ. With 6 bases removed from V and 9 bases from J, the gap between germline ends came to 16 bases. The CDR3 DNA is TGCGCCAGCACCTCTTTGTCGAGTGGTTCACCCCTCCACTTT. This encodes CASTSLSSGSPLHF.

This clonotype was counted many times. This sequence joins TRBV20-1 and TRBJ2-3, with TRBD2 as a possible D gene (5 bases). Germline values: CDR1 DFQATT, CDR2 SNEGSKA (reference sequence). The CDR3 extends over 13 amino acids. V lost 5 bases and J 1 base, leaving 10 bases between the germline ends. Here the CDR3 DNA reads TGCAGTGCTGGAAAGAGGGGCACAGATACGCAGTATTTT. It yields the protein CSAGKRGTDTQYF.

This clonotype was recorded a few times. V gene TRBV3-1 combines with J gene TRBJ2-2; 7 bases align to TRBD2. V lost 4 bases and J lost 4; bases outside the gene matches: 9. The germline V gene has CDR1 LGHDT and CDR2 YNNKEL (reference sequence). The CDR3 spans 16 residues. DNA of the CDR3: TGTGCCAGCAGCCTCCGCGGGGGAGATAGCACCGGGGAGCTGTTTTTT. Amino acid sequence: CASSLRGGDSTGELFF.

This clonotype has at least ten counts. The chain couples TRBV18 to TRBJ2-2; 7 bases fit TRBD1. The CDR3 contains 15 residues. The germline CDR1 and CDR2 sequences are KGHSH and LQKENI. V shed 1 base and J 5 bases; nucleotides not matched to a gene: 4. The CDR3 sequence is CASSPQLQGTGELFF. CDR3 nucleotides: TGTGCCAGCTCACCACAGTTACAGGGGACCGGGGAGCTGTTTTTT.

This clonotype showed up many times. The V and J genes are TRBV30 and TRBJ2-3; 7 bases agree with TRBD1. The ends lost 5 bases at V and 2 bases at J; junction bases unmatched: 4. The CDR3 contains 13 residues. Per germline, CDR1 GTSNPN and CDR2 SVGIG (reference sequence). CDR3: CAWSTGNTDTQYF. The CDR3 nucleotides read TGTGCCTGGTCGACAGGGAACACAGATACGCAGTATTTT.

The sample holds a few counts of this clonotype. This sequence joins TRBV20-1 and TRBJ2-3; D gene ambiguous. V lost 5 bases to trimming and J lost 2 bases, with 14 bases between them. This CDR3 has 14 residues. CDR1 DFQATT and CDR2 SNEGSKA come from the germline V gene (reference sequence). CDR3 bases: TGCAGTGCTCAGATGTATTCCAACACAGATACGCAGTATTTT. Its translation: CSAQMYSNTDTQYF.